These T cell receptor beta chains were read from a single sample in a study of cytomegalovirus exposure and HLA in healthy donors. Only in-frame clones appear in the TCRdb table, and some are missing; sequencing was by immunoSEQ multiplex PCR. Of 100,000 to 150,000 clones in the sample, 75% to 80% are singletons; the top ten hold 0.95% to 1.4%. Sequencing used PBMCs. Every receptor here comes from a male donor in good health and CMV-seronegative. CDR3s include the opening cysteine and the closing phenylalanine or tryptophan. The listing skips clone size in some rows; elsewhere it reads once, few, many or a size class.

TRBJ2-7 - TRBV30 CAWSVQAYEQYF
TRBJ2-5 - TRBV7-2 CASSLNTLETQYF
TRBJ2-3 - TRBV7-3 CASSWTSGGITDTQYF
TRBJ1-1 - TRBV6-6 CASTHRGRRKTEAFF
TRBJ2-2 - TRBV4-2 CASSQDREDGELFF
TRBJ2-5 - TRBV2 CASSEQGTGVETQYF
TRBJ1-1 - TRBV7-9 CASSSHNGDTEAFF
TRBJ2-7 - TRBV7-2 CASSLATLAGTISTYEQYF
TRBJ2-6 - TRBV4-1 CASSQVGVTGANVLTF
TRBJ1-1 few TRBV9 CASSVTGNTEAFF
TRBJ1-1 few TRBV27 CASSLNRGRTEAFF
TRBJ2-1 once TRBV5-1 CASSLGAAVGYNEQFF
TRBJ2-7 - TRBV7-9 CASSLGGLGTYEQYF
TRBJ2-7 - TRBV9 CASSPGSGWQYF
TRBJ1-6 - TRBV5-5 CASSAGQGGLSPLHF
TRBJ2-7 - TRBV6-5 CASSYTTGGEESEQYF
TRBJ1-6 few TRBV19 CASSIGTSGTASPLHF
TRBJ2-1 - TRBV5-1 CASSPQQGSSYNEQFF
TRBJ2-6 - TRBV18 CASSQRQGSSGANVLTF
TRBJ2-1 - TRBV7-2 CASRRTGGGSEQFF
TRBJ1-2 - TRBV30 CAWSVQGAFESYTF
TRBJ2-7 - TRBV7-8 CASSLVSGGGVEQYF
TRBJ2-2 - TRBV1 CTSRFYRELNTGELFF
TRBJ2-2 - TRBV7-2 CASSLGGERGELFF
TRBJ1-1 - TRBV6-1 CASRATGVAPEAFF
TRBJ1-6 - TRBV19 CASSPRDRPYNSPLHF
TRBJ1-4 few TRBV5-1 CASSFTGTVDEKLFF
TRBJ1-1 - TRBV5-1 CASRPGQGSMNTEAFF
TRBJ2-7 - TRBV30 CAWRDDRGYSYEQYF
TRBJ1-4 - TRBV19 CASSIRRGGEKLFF
TRBJ1-6 once TRBV10-3 CAIRGDSATSNSPLHF
TRBJ1-2 - TRBV23-1 CASSHSRPLGHGNGYTF
TRBJ1-6 - TRBV10-3 CAISEREDSPLHF
TRBJ2-1 - TRBV7-8 CASSLGLAGDYNEQFF
TRBJ2-7 - TRBV20-1 CSASRTYEQYF
TRBJ2-3 - TRBV19 CASRGQGADTQYF
TRBJ1-1 - TRBV7-9 CASSLAALEAFF
TRBJ2-3 - TRBV25-1 CATSSPGEADTQYF
TRBJ2-5 - TRBV7-2 CASSLQGTTEASGTQYF
TRBJ1-4 - TRBV7-2 CASSLARDGELFF
TRBJ2-7 once TRBV18 CASSPQGEGSYEQYF
TRBJ1-6 - TRBV7-2 CASSLDQVLDSPLHF
TRBJ2-3 - TRBV9 CASSPGGWGGLTDTQYF
TRBJ2-1 - TRBV30 CARGQGPTLEQFF
TRBJ2-1 - TRBV18 CASSPIDRPAYNEQFF
TRBJ1-6 - TRBV25-1 CASSEWGQGYSPLHF
TRBJ1-1 - TRBV7-9 CSSSLRGGEAFF
TRBJ2-6 - TRBV29-1 CSVVPSSGANVLTF
TRBJ2-5 - TRBV6-1 CASSEEVRRGGQYF
TRBJ2-2 - TRBV9 CASSASGGNTGELFF
TRBJ1-2 - TRBV7-3 CASSPGGGRNGYTF
TRBJ2-3 - TRBV2 CASSYGTSGLDTQYF
TRBJ1-2 few TRBV4-3 CASGRGNNYGYTF
TRBJ2-7 - TRBV11-2 CASSATRGSSYEQYF
TRBJ1-3 - TRBV4-2 CASSPSRENGNTIYF